These 20 T cell receptor beta chains came from one sample sequenced in a study of long-term antiretroviral therapy in people with HIV. The libraries were made with immunoSEQ v3.0 at survey level. Assay: immunoSEQ multiplex PCR; the TCRdb copy retains only in-frame clones and omits some. In the table there are over 15,000 clones, 80% to 90% of which are singletons. This material consisted of unsorted PBMCs, taken 4.2 years after starting antiretroviral therapy. Receptor source: a middle-aged man with HIV.

The chain recombines TRBV7-2 with TRBJ1-5; D might be TRBD1 (6 bases). Per germline, CDR1 SGHTA and CDR2 FQGNSA. CDR3 length equals 13 residues. With 4 bases removed from V and 8 bases from J, the gap between germline ends came to 12 bases. The CDR3 reads CASSSTGAEPQHF. CDR3 DNA: TGTGCCAGCAGCTCGACAGGCGCGGAGCCCCAGCATTTT.

The CDR3 protein is CASSLDAYEQYF. The CDR3 DNA reads as TGCGCCAGCAGCTTGGATGCTTACGAGCAGTACTTC. The chain is built from TRBV5-1 and TRBJ2-7, with D unresolved. The CDR3 has 12 amino acids. Germline CDR1 reads SGHRS; CDR2 reads YFSETQ. V gave up 0 bases and J gave up 4 bases, with 5 bases separating them. The entire variable domain, with the rest obtained from reference TRBV5-1 and TRBJ2-7, is as follows: KAGVTQTPRYLIKTRGQQVTLSCSPISGHRSVSWYQQTPGQGLQFLFEYFSETQRNKGNFPGRFSGRQFSNSRSEMNVSTLELGDSALYLCASSLDAYEQYFGPGTRLTVT.

The chain couples TRBV18 to TRBJ2-7, with no clear D. Between the trimmed V and J ends, which lost 5 bases and 3 bases, there was a span of 11 bases. This CDR3 contains 13 residues. The germline CDR1 and CDR2 sequences are KGHSH and LQKENI. The CDR3 spells CASSGQAVYEQYF. As DNA, the CDR3 is TGTGCCAGCTCAGGCCAGGCAGTCTACGAGCAGTACTTC.

The chain uses TRBV6-1 and TRBJ1-1; D gene ambiguous. The CDR3 covers 13 residues. The V and J ends lost 2 bases and 6 bases respectively, with 10 bases between them. The germline CDR1 and CDR2 sequences are MNHNS and SASEGT. The CDR3 DNA follows: TGTGCCAGCAGTGAAAGTGGGGAGCCTGAAGCTTTCTTT. Encoded protein: CASSESGEPEAFF.

V and J are TRBV19 and TRBJ1-2, with 11 nucleotides matching TRBD1. V gave up 6 bases and J gave up 4 bases; unmatched junction bases: 1. The CDR3 extends over 13 amino acids. CDR1 is LNHDA, CDR2 SQIVND, per germline (reference sequence). CDR3 amino acids: CASRGTGGYGYTF. In DNA, the CDR3 is TGTGCCAGTAGAGGGACAGGGGGCTATGGCTACACCTTC.

By proportion, this clone is medium-sized. This chain uses TRBV28 with TRBJ2-7, with D perhaps TRBD2 (7 bases). This CDR3 is built from 13 residues. Germline CDR1 and CDR2: MDHEN and SYDVKM. Deletions cut 11 bases from V and 6 bases from J, with 20 bases between. This CDR3 reads CAQGNREGTEQYF. The CDR3 DNA follows: TGTGCCCAGGGGAACAGGGAGGGGACCGAGCAGTACTTC.

In this sample, this clone turned up once. The chain joins TRBV18 to TRBJ1-4, with D uncertain. The CDR3 runs to 14 residues. Per the germline V gene, CDR1 is KGHSH and CDR2 is LQKENI. V was pared by 5 bases and J by 5 bases, with 12 bases between. DNA of the CDR3: TGTGCCAGCTCAGAACGACGCGAAAATGAAAAACTGTTTTTT. It encodes CASSERRENEKLFF.

The rearrangement uses TRBV9 and TRBJ2-1, with 8 bases fitting TRBD2. The germline V gene has CDR1 SGDLS and CDR2 YYNGEE. V gave up 0 bases and J gave up 12 bases; unmatched junction bases: 11. CDR3 size: 15 residues. The chain's CDR3 is CASSVGLAGPGGQFF. In DNA form, the CDR3 reads TGTGCCAGCAGCGTAGGATTAGCGGGGCCGGGCGGGCAGTTCTTC.

The chain is built from TRBV9 and TRBJ1-4; D is unclear. The CDR3 is made up of 13 amino acids. V dropped 0 bases and J dropped 8 bases, with 8 bases sitting between them. Germline lookup yields CDR1 SGDLS and CDR2 YYNGEE. The CDR3 spells CASSVGRGEKLFF. In DNA, the CDR3 is TGTGCCAGCAGCGTAGGTCGTGGAGAAAAACTGTTTTTT.

V and J are TRBV5-1 and TRBJ2-3, with D tentatively TRBD1 or TRBD2 (5 bases each). V shed 6 bases and J shed 0 bases, with 20 bases lying between them. The length of the CDR3 is 17 residues. Per germline, CDR1 SGHRS and CDR2 YFSETQ. The CDR3 DNA follows: TGCGCCAGCAAATCATATGCCGGGACCCTAAGCACAGATACGCAGTATTTT. Translation gives CASKSYAGTLSTDTQYF.

The chain combines TRBV27 with TRBJ1-4; 8 bases fit TRBD1. The CDR3 length is 15 residues. V lost 5 bases to trimming and J lost 8 bases; unmatched junction nucleotides: 10. CDR1 MNHEY and CDR2 SMNVEV come from the germline V gene (reference sequence). The CDR3 region is CASSLTGGVWEKLFF. The CDR3 DNA is TGTGCCAGCAGTCTCACAGGGGGAGTTTGGGAAAAACTGTTTTTT.

This clone came up a few times. CDR3 nucleotides: TGTGCCAGCAATCAAGACAAGAACACTGAAGCTTTCTTT. Translating gives CASNQDKNTEAFF. V is TRBV14 and J is TRBJ1-1; D gene uncertain. Trimming removed 7 bases from V and 1 base from J, with 10 bases in between. Germline CDR1 reads SGHDN; CDR2 reads FVKESK. The CDR3 covers 13 residues.

The rearrangement uses TRBV20-1 and TRBJ2-7, with D unresolved. The V end was cut by 4 bases, the J end by 4 bases, with 5 bases between. The CDR3 has 10 amino acids. Germline V gene lookup returns CDR1 DFQATT and CDR2 SNEGSKA (reference sequence). The CDR3 reads CSATGYEQYF. CDR3 DNA sequence: TGCAGTGCTACCGGGTACGAGCAGTACTTC.

The rearrangement uses TRBV19 and TRBJ1-4; 7 nucleotides align to TRBD1. The CDR3 is 15 residues long. CDR1 is LNHDA and CDR2 is SQIVND in the germline V gene (reference sequence). V was clipped by 3 bases and J by 14 bases; unmatched bases: 15. The DNA of the CDR3 is TGTGCCAGTAGTATTGATGACGCAGGGGGTTATCCCCTGTTTTTT. Translation gives CASSIDDAGGYPLFF.

The chain carries TRBV7-2 and TRBJ2-3; D gene uncertain. The CDR3 sequence is 15 residues long. V lost 2 bases and J 1 base, leaving 10 bases between the germline ends. CDR1 is SGHTA and CDR2 is FQGNSA in the germline V gene. The CDR3 sequence: CASSLLIAGTDTQYF. For the CDR3, the DNA is TGTGCCAGCAGCTTACTGATCGCTGGCACAGATACGCAGTATTTT.

This chain connects TRBV27 to TRBJ2-3; no definite D call. Per the germline V gene, CDR1 is MNHEY and CDR2 is SMNVEV (reference sequence). The V and J ends lost 8 bases and 4 bases respectively, with 10 bases between them. The CDR3 runs 12 residues. This chain's CDR3 is CASGISPDTQYF. DNA of the CDR3: TGTGCCAGCGGGATAAGTCCAGATACGCAGTATTTT.

The genes are TRBV10-3 and TRBJ1-6, with D unresolved. Germline values: CDR1 ENHRY, CDR2 SYGVKD. V was shortened by 2 bases and J by 9 bases, with 11 bases between the two germline ends. The CDR3 spans 14 residues. CDR3 amino acids: CAISENSGSSPLHF. DNA of the CDR3: TGTGCCATCAGTGAGAATTCAGGCAGTTCACCCCTCCACTTT.

The chain uses TRBV5-6 and TRBJ1-2; 10 bases match TRBD1. Germline-derived CDR1 and CDR2 are SGHDT and YYEEEE. This CDR3 contains 17 residues. V was clipped by 4 bases and J by 4 bases; unmatched bases: 13. This chain's CDR3 is CASSPEIRDRGGYGYTF. In nucleotides, the CDR3 is TGTGCCAGCAGCCCTGAGATCCGGGACAGGGGAGGCTATGGCTACACCTTC.

The chain recombines TRBV19 with TRBJ1-5, with 10 bases matching TRBD1. The CDR3 extends over 16 amino acids. V dropped 6 bases and J dropped 4; count of bases not matched to a gene: 9. The germline gives CDR1 LNHDA, CDR2 SQIVND (reference sequence). The CDR3 DNA sequence: TGTGCCAGTAGCCTTAGGGACAGGGGAATTAATCAGCCCCAGCATTTT. This gives the protein CASSLRDRGINQPQHF.

The chain employs TRBV30 and TRBJ1-1; TRBD1 is a possible D gene (5 bases). The length of the CDR3 is 14 residues. V was shortened by 3 bases and J by 5 bases, with 16 bases between the two germline ends. The germline V gene has CDR1 GTSNPN and CDR2 SVGIG (reference sequence). CDR3 sequence reads: CAWRHNWGGTEAFF. The CDR3 region has the DNA TGTGCCTGGAGGCATAATTGGGGGGGGACTGAAGCTTTCTTT.